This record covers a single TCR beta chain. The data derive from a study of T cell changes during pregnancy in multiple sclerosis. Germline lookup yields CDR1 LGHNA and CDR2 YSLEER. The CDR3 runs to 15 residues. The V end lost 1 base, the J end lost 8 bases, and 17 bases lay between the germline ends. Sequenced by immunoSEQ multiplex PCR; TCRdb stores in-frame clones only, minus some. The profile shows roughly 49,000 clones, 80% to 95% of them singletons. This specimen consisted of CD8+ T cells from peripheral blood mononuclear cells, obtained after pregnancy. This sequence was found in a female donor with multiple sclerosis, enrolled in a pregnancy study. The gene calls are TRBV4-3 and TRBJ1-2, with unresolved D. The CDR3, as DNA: TGCGCCAGCAGCCAAGCCCAGGCCGATTGGTCGGGCTACACCTTC. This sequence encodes CASSQAQADWSGYTF.